This T cell receptor (beta chain) comes out of a study of radiation and T cells in renal cell carcinoma (TCRdb year 2020). The study in broad terms: The samples were drawn from a clinical trial, where primary renal cell carcinomas were treated with 15 Gy of stereotactic body radiation therapy and then removed by nephrectomy 4 weeks afterward. TCR beta sequencing covered around 50 samples in total, comprising around 25 tumors and approximately 27 peripheral blood samples. Across all 50 or so samples, several million unique CDR3 nucleotide sequences, encoding about 3,000,000 unique CDR3 amino acid sequences, were identified. Overall results and qualifications from the work: Effects of radiation dose or scheduling on the TCR repertoire could not be addressed with the single-armed trial design. Dynamics of the blood repertoire were not tracked past 4 weeks after treatment. Because pretreatment tumor biopsies were not available, the baseline intratumoral presence of clonotypes could not be determined. In blood, the top tumor clonotypes increased between baseline and 2 weeks post-radiation and then shrank by 4 weeks, which suggests that tumor-resident clones expanded only transiently.

The immunoSEQ kit was used, according to the manufacturer's recommendations, to generate TCR beta libraries from genomic DNA. To prepare the libraries, a first multiplex PCR with proprietary primers was run, followed by a second PCR that added unique barcodes, and a bead cleanup was done after each round. A kit-provided positive control reaction and a negative control reaction were included in every sample batch. The final libraries were assessed on an Agilent 4200 TapeStation D1000 ScreenTape, pooled by volume, and quantified by qPCR. Sequencing was performed on an Illumina NextSeq500 with a MidOutput 150-cycle cartridge, and 156 Read1 and 15 Index1 cycles were run with kit custom primers. The pooled library was loaded at about 0.96 pM, and around 18% PhiX control was spiked in. Per the authors' processing: Vendor-processed data were analyzed in R, and a clonotype was defined as all T cells sharing the same CDR3 nucleotide sequence. For clone abundance analyses, frequencies were normalized to the 10,000 most abundant clones in each sample. Public T cell clones, which averaged fewer than five per sample, were removed prior to analysis. An abundance difference of at least 32-fold between compartments was the criterion for calling clonotypes tumor-enriched or baseline blood-enriched. A beta-binomial differential abundance model was applied to find clonotypes that expanded or contracted between blood time points. Tumor-blood repertoire similarity was measured with the Baroni-Urbani and Buser coefficient, and group comparisons used two-tailed Wilcoxon tests in R. TCRdb obtained this table from immuneACCESS and retained in-frame rearrangements with V and J assigned. These tables miss some clones; where compared with another copy, unresolved V genes account for less than half of the shortfall, and the remainder is unexplained. V and J calls plus clone size are reproduced from that table; the DNA served to infer D and trimming. The table for this sample lists some 120,000 clones; more than 70% of them were counted only once. The ten biggest clones cover around 6% of the sample.

With regard to this clone: Its antigen remains undetermined. Base qualities were left out, and no much larger clone turns up one base away. This CDR3 is also generated by other DNA sequences in the sample.

The time point label corresponds to: blood 2 weeks post-SBRT. The treatment or condition label, as the study defines it: 15 Gy SBRT to primary tumor, nephrectomy 4 weeks later. To follow tumor-enriched clonotypes, serial peripheral blood was collected from radiation-treated patients at baseline and at 2 weeks and 4 weeks after SBRT. Every patient's renal cell carcinoma showed clear cell pathology. The QIAamp DNA Blood Mini Kit (Qiagen) was used to prepare genomic DNA for TCR sequencing. The analyses included only samples that passed all quality control checks. V is pared back by 3 bases and J by 4 bases, with 10 bases lying between the germline termini. Taken from the germline V gene, the CDR1 and CDR2 loops are KGHSH and LQKENI. The CDR3 spans 14 residues, from the cysteine through the phenylalanine. This entry keeps only the CDR3 DNA: 42 bases, framed from base 1.

The specimen was blood, collected from a patient whose treatment included radiotherapy and nephrectomy. The sequence joins TRBV18 to TRBJ1-5, and TRBD1 may be the D gene, going by 5 matching bases. This TCR derives from a woman aged 65 to 85 with renal cell carcinoma. The DNA sequence follows: TGTGCCAGCTCACCCGGGACCGGAAATCAGCCCCAGCATTTT. It translates to CASSPGTGNQPQHF.